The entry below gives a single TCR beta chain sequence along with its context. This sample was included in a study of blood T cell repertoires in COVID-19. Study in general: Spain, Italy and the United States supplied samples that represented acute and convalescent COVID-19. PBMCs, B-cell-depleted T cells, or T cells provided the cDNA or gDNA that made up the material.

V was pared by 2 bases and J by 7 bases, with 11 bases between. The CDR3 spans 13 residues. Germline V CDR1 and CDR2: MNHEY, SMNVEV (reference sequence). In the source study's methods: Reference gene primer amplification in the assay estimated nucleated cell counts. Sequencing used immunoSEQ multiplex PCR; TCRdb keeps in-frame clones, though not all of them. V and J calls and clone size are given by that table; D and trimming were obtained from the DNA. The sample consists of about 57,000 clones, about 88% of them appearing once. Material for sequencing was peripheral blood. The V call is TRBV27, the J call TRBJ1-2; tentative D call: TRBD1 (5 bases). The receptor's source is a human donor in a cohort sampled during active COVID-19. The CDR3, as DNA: TGTGCCAGCAGTTTAAACGGGGGAGGTGGCTACACCTTC. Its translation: CASSLNGGGGYTF.